This T cell receptor (beta chain) derives from a study of post-analysis software for immune sequencing data. On the study more broadly: Relapsing-remitting, secondary progressive and progressive-relapsing multiple sclerosis were all included among the disease courses. General study findings and limits: Comparison of patients with controls showed about 5 TRBV segments more frequent in patients, TRBV5-6, TRBV5-1 and TRBV20-1 among them. Significantly decreased normalized Chao1 diversity was recorded for multiple sclerosis patients relative to controls. Co-batched samples clustered tightly together by F measure.

Unique molecular identifiers featured in each of the TCR beta cDNA libraries. Using its own MiXCR run on the PCR reads, TCRdb lists one record per CDR3 protein. The data show 740,000 or so distinct CDR3 sequences, around 50% seen once. Trimming left V 7 bases short and J 12 bases short, with 19 bases between. From germline, CDR1 is SQVTM and CDR2 ANQGSEA. The CDR3 is 12 amino acids. The sample holds many counts of this clonotype. The antigen remains undetermined. Input material: blood. This chain uses TRBV29-1 with TRBJ2-1, with D unclear. The receptor comes from a girl between 5 and 17 years old with multiple sclerosis. The CDR3 reads CSAVWGPGRQFF. The CDR3 DNA reads TGCAGCGCTGTCTGGGGTCCGGGTCGGCAGTTCTTC.